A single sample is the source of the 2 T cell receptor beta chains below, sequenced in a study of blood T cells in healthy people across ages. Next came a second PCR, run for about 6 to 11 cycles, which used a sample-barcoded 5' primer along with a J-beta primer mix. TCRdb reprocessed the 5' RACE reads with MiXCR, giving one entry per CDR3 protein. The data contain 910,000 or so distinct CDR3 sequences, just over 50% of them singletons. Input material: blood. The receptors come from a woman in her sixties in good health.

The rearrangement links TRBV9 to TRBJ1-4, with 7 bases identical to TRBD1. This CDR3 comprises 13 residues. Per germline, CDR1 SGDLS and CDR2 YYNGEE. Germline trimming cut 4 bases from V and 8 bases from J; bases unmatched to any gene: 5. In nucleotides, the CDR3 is TGTGCCAGCAGCCGACGGGACAGCGAAAAACTGTTTTTT. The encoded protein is CASSRRDSEKLFF. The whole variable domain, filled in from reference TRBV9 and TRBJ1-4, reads DSGVTQTPKHLITATGQRVTLRCSPRSGDLSVYWYQQSLDQGLQFLIQYYNGEERAKGNILERFSAQQFPDLHSELNLSSLELGDSALYFCASSRRDSEKLFFGSGTQLSVL.

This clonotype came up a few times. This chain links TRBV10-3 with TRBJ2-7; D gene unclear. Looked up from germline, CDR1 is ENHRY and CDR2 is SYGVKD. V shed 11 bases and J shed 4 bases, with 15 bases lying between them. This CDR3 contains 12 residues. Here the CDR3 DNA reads TGTGCCGCCGATGAGGAGCTGTACGAGCAGTACTTC. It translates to CAADEELYEQYF.